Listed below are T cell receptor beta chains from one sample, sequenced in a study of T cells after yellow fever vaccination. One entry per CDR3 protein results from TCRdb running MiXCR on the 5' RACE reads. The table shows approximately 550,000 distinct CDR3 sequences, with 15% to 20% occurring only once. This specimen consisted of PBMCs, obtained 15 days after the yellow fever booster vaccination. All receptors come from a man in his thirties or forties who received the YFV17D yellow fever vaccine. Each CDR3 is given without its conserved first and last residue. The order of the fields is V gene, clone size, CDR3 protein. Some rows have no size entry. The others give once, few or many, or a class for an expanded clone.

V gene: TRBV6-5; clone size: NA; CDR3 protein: ASSHGTSGLEQF
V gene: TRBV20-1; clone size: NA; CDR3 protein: SARAPNRETGVYEQY
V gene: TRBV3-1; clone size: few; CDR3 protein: ASSTSSGSADTQY
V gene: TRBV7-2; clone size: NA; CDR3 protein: ASGNSGRADEQF
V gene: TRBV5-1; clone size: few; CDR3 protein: ARPSTGFETQY
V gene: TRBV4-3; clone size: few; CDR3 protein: ASSQSQGTLYEQY
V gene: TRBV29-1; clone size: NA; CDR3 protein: SVEMGSGPYNEQF
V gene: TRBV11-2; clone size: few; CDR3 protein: ASSLERTAYEQY
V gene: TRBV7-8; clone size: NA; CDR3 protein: ASTRLAQTGELF
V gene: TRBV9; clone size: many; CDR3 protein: ASSENTGELF
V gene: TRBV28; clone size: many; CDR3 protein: ASTLTQGRTEAF
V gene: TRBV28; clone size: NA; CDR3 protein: ASSRRAPYEQY
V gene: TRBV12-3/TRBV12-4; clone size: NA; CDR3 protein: ASESSGRRDTQY
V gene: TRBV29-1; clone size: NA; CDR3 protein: SVADRLNTEAF
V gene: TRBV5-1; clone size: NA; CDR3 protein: ASRGDRGFAEAF
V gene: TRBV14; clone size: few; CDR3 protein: ASSLPSPDVVGELF
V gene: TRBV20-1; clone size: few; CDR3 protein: SARDPASVAQY
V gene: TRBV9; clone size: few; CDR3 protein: ASSVGSGSAYEQY
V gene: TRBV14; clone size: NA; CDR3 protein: ASSQHGRAWETQY
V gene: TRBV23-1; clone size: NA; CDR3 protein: ARKPGQNYNEQF
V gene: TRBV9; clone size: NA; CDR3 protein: ASSRDTNNSPLH
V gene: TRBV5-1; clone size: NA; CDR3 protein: ASSLAPKSPLH
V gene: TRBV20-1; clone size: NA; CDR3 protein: SARGGSPGELF
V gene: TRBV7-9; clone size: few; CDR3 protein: ASRGSKGTDTQY
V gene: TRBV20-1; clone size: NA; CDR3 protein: SARDPGTTGELF
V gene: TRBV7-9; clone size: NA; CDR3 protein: ASSLAPGETQY
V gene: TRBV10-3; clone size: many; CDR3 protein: AIKPSGSSGANVLT
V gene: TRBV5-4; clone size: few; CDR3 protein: ASSSRHVTDTQY
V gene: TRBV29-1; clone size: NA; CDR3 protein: SVGGLAGGYLTDTQY
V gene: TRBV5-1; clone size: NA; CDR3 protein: ASSSAGQPQH
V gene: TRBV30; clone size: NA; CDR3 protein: ACIDDRGYGYT
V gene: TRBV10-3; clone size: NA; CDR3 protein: ATRGDATNEKLF
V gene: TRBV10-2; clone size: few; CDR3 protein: ASKAGELHSTDTQY
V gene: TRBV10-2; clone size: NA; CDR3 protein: ASRPEGIGEQY
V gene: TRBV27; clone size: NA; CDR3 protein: ASSFLGSIYEQY
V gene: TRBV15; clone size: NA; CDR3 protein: ATSNLRGVAANNEQF
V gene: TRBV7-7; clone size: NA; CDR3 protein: ASSLERASRSSYNEQF
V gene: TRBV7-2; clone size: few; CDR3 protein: ASSLAWGRETQY
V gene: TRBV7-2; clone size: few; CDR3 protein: ASSSGTLSRQY
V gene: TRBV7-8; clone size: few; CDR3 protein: ASSLGLGLLGGTDTQY
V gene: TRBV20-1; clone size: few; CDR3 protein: SASKAL
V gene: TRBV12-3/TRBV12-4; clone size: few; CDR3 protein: ASTDRINQPQH
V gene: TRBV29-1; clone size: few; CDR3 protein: STSTSGSREQY
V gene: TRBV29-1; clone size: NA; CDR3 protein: SVHDTGGFQETQY
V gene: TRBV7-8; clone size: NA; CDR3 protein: ASSPRNSYNEQF
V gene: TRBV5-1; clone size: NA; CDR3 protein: ASSLFGLAEETQY
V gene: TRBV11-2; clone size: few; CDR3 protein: ASSTSLAGGPVNNNEQF
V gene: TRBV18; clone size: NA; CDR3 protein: ASSPRQQETQY
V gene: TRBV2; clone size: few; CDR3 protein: ASIQDGKETQY
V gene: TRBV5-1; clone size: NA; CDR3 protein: ASSLETRQETQY
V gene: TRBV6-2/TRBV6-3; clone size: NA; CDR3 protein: ASERLAPETGELF
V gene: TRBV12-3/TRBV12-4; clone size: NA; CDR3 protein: ASSYKGSGRFNQPQH